The table lists the clone carrying this T cell receptor (beta chain) with a count of one. The antigen is not known. Profiled with immunoSEQ multiplex PCR; TCRdb holds only in-frame clones, not every one. The sample contains 100,000 to 150,000 clones, about 88% of which appear only once. The data derive from a study of T cell responses to AZD1222 COVID-19 vaccine. Whole-study results and caveats: Unmutated variant regions are reportedly the target of nearly half of TCRs that are spike-specific.

V shed 6 bases and J shed 4 bases, with 13 bases lying between them. This CDR3 has 13 amino acids. Per the germline V gene, CDR1 is MNHNY and CDR2 is SVGAGI (reference sequence). The chain uses TRBV6-6 and TRBJ2-7; D may match TRBD1 or TRBD2 (5 bases each). The sequencing here drew on peripheral blood, taken on day 0 of AZD1222 vaccination. This TCR was sampled from an adult in good health. CDR3 region: CASSKPGGYEQYF. In DNA form, the CDR3 reads TGTGCCAGCAGCAAACCTGGGGGATACGAGCAGTACTTC.